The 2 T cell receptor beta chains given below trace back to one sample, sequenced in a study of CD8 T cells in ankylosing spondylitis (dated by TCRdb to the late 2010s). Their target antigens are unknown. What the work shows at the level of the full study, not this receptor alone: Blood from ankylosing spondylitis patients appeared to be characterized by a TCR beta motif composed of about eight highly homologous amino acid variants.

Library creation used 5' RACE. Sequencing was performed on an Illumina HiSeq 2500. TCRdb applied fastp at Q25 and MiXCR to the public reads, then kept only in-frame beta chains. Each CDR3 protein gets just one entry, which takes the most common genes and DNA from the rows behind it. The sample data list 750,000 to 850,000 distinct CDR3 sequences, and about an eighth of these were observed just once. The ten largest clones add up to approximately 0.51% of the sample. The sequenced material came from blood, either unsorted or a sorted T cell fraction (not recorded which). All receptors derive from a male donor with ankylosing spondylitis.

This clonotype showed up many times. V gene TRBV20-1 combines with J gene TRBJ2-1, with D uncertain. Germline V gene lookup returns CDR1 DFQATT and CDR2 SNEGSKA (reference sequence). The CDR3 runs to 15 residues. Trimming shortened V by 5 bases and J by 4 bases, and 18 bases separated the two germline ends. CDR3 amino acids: CSAVFPRSHYNEQFF. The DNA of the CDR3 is TGCAGTGCTGTTTTCCCTAGGTCTCATTACAATGAGCAGTTCTTC.

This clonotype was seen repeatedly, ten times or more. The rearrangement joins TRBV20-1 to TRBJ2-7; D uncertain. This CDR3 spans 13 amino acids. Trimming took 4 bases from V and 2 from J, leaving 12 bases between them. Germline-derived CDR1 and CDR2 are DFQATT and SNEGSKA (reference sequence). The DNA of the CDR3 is TGCAGTGCTACCTCGTCGGGCCCCTACGAGCAGTACTTC. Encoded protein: CSATSSGPYEQYF.